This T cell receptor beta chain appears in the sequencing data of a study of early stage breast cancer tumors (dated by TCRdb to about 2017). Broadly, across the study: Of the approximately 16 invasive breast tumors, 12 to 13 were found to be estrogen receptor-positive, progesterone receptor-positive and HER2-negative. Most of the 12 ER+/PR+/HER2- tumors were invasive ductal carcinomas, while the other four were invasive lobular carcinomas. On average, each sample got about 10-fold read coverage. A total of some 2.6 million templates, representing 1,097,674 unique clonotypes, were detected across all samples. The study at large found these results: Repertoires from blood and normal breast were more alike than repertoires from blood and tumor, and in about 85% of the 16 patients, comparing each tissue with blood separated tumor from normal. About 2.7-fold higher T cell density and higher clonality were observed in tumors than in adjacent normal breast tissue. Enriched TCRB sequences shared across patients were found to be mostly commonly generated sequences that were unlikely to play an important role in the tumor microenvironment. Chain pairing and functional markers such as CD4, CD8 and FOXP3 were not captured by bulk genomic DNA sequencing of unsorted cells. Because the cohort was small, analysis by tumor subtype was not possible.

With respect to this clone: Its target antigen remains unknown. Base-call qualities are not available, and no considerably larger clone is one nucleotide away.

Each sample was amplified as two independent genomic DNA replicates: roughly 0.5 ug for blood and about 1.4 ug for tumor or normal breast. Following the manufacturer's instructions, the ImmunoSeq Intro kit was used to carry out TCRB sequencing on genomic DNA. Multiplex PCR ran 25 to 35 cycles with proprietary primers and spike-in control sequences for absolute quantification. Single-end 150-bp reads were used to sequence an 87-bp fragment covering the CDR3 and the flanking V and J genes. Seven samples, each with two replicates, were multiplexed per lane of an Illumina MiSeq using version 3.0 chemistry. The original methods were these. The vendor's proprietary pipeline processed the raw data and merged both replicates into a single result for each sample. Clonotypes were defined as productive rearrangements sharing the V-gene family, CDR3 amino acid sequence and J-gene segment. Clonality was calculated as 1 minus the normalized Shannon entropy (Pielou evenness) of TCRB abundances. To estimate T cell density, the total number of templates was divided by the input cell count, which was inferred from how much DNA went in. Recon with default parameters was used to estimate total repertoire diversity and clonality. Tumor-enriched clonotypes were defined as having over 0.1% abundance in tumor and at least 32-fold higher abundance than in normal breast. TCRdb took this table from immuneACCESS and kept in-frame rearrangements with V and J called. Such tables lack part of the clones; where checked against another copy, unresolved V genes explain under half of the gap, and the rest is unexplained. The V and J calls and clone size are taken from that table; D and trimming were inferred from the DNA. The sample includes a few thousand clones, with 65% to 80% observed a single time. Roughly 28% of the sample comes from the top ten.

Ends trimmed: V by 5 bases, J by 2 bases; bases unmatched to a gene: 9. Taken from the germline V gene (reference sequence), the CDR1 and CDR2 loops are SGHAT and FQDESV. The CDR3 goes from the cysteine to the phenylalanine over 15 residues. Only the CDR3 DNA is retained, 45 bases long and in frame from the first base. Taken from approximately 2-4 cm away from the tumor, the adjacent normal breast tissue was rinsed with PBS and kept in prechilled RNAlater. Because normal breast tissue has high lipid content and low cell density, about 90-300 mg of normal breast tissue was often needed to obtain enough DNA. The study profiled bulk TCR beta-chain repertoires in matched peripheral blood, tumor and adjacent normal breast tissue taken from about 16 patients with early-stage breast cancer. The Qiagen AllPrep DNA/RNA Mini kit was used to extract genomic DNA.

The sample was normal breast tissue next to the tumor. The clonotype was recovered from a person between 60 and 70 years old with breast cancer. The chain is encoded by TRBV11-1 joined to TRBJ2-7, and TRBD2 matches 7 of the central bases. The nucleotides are TGTGCCAGCAGCCCCGGGGGAAGCGGGGCCTACGAGCAGTACTTC. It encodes CASSPGGSGAYEQYF.